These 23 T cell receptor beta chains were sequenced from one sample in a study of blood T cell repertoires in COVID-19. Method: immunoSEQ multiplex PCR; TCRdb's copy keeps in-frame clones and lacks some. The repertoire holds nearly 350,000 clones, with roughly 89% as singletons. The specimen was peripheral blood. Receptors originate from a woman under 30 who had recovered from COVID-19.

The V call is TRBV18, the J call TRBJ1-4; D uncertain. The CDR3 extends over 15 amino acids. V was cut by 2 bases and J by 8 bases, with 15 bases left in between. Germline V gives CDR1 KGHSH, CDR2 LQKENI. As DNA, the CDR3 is TGTGCCAGCTCACCATTCACAGAGAAAGGAGAAAAACTGTTTTTT. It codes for CASSPFTEKGEKLFF.

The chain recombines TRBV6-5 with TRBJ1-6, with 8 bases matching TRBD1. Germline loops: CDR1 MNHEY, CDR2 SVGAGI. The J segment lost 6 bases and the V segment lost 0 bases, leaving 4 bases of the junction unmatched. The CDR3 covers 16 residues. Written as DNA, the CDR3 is TGTGCCAGCAGTTACTCCTGGACAGGGTCTAATTCACCCCTCCACTTT. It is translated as CASSYSWTGSNSPLHF.

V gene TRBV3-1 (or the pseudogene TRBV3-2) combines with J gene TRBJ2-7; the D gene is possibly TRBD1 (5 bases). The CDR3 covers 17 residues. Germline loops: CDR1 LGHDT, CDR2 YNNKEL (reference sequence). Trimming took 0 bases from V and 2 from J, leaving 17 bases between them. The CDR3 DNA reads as TGTGCCAGCAGCCAAGATCACGTCAGGGATCTTCCCTACGAGCAGTACGTC. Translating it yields CASSQDHVRDLPYEQYV.

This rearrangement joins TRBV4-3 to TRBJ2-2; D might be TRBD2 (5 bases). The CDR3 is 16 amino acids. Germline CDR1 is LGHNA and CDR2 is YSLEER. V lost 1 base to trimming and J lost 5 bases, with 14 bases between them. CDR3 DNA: TGCGCCAGCAGCCAAGCCGGTGCAGGAGGTACCGGGGAGCTGTTTTTT. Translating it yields CASSQAGAGGTGELFF.

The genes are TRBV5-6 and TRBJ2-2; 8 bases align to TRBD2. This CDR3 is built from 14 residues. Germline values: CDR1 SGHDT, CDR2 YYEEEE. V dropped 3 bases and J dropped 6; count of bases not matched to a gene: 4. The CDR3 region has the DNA TGTGCCAGCAGCTCCGGGGGGGGGCCCGGGGAGCTGTTTTTT. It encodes CASSSGGGPGELFF.

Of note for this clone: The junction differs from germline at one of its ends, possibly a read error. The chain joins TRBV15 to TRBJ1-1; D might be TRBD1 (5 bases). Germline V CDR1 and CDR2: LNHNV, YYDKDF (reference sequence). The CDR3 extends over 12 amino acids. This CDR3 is CATSRDRQEAFF. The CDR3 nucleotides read TGTGCCACCAGCCGAGACAGACAAGAAGCTTTCTTT.

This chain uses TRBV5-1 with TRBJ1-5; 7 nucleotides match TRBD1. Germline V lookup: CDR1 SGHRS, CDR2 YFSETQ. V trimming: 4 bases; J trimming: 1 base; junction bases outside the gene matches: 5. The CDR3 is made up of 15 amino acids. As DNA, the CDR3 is TGCGCCAGCAGCGCACAGGGACAGAGCAATCAGCCCCAGCATTTT. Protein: CASSAQGQSNQPQHF.

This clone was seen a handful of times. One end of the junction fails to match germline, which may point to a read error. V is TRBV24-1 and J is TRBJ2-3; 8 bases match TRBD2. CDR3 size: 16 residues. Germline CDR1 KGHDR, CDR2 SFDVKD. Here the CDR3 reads CATSLAGQSSTDTQYF. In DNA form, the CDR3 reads TGTGCGACCAGCCTAGCGGGCCAGTCTAGCACAGATACGCAGTATTTT.

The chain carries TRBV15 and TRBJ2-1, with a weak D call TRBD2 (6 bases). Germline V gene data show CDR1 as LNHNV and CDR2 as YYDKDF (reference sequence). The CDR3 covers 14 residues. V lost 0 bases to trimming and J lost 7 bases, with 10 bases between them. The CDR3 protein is CATSREIGGNEQFF. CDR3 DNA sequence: TGTGCCACCAGCAGAGAGATCGGGGGTAATGAGCAGTTCTTC.

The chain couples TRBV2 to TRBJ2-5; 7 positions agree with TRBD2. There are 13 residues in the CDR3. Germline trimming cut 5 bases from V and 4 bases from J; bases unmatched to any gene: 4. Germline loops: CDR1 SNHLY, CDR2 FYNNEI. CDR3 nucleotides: TGTGCCAGCAGTCCTAGCGGTCCAGAGACCCAGTACTTC. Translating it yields CASSPSGPETQYF. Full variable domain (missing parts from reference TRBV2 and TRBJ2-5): EPEVTQTPSHQVTQMGQEVILRCVPISNHLYFYWYRQILGQKVEFLVSFYNNEISEKSEIFDDQFSVERPDGSNFTLKIRSTKLEDSAMYFCASSPSGPETQYFGPGTRLLVL.

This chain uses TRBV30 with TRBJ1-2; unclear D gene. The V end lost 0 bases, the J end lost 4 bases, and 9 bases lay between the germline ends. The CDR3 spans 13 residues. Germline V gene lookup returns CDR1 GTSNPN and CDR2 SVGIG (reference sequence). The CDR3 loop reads CAWSVSGSYGYTF. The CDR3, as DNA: TGTGCCTGGAGTGTATCCGGGAGCTATGGCTACACCTTC.

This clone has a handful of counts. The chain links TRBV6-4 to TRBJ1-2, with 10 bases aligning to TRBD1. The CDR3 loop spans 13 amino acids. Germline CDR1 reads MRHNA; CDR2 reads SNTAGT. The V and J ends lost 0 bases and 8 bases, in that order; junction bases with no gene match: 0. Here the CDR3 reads CASSDSTGGGYTF. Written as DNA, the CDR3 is TGTGCCAGCAGTGACTCGACAGGGGGCGGCTACACCTTC.

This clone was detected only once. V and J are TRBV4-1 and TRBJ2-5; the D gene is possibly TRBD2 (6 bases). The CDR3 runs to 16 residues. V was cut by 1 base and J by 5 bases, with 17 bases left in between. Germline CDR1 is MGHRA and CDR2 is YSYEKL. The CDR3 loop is CASSQVGGISSETQYF. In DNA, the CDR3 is TGCGCCAGCAGCCAAGTGGGCGGGATAAGCTCGGAGACCCAGTACTTC.

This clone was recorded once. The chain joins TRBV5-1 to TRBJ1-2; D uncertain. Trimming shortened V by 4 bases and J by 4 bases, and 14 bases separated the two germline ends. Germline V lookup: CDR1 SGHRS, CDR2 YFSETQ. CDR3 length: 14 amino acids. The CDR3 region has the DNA TGCGCCAGCAGCCCCGAGAGGAGGACCTATGGCTACACCTTC. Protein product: CASSPERRTYGYTF.

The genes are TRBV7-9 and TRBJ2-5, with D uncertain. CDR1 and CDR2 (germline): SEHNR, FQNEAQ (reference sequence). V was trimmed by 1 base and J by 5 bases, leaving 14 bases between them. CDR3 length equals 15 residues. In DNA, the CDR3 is TGTGCCAGCAGCTTAGTCGTAAGTTCGCGCGAGACCCAGTACTTC. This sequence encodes CASSLVVSSRETQYF.

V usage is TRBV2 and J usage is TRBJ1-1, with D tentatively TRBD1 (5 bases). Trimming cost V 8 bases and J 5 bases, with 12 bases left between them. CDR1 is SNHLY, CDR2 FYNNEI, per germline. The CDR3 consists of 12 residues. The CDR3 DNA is TGTGCCAGCGGTGGGCGGGGGACTGAAGCTTTCTTT. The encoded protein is CASGGRGTEAFF.

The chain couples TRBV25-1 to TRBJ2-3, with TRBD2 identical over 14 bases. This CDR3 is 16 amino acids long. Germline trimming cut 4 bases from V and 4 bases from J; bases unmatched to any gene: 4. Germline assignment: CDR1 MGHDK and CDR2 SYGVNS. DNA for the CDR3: TGTGCCAGCAGTGGGACTAGCGGGGGGACAGCAGATACGCAGTATTTT. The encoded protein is CASSGTSGGTADTQYF. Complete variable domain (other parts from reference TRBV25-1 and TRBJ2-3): EADIYQTPRYLVIGTGKKITLECSQTMGHDKMYWYQQDPGMELHLIHYSYGVNSTEKGDLSSESTVSRIRTEHFPLTLESARPSHTSQYLCASSGTSGGTADTQYFGPGTRLTVL.

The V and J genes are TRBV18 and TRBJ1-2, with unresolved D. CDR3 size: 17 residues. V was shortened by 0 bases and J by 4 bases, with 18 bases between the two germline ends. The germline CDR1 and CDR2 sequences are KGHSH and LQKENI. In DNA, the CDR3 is TGTGCCAGCTCACCACCGGTCTCACCCACGGGTACCTATGGCTACACCTTC. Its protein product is CASSPPVSPTGTYGYTF.

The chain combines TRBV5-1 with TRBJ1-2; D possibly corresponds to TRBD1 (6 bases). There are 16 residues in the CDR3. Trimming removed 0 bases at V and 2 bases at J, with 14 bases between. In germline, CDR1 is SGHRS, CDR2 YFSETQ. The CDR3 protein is CASSLGQKTGNYGYTF. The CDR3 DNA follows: TGCGCCAGCAGCTTGGGCCAAAAAACAGGGAACTATGGCTACACCTTC.

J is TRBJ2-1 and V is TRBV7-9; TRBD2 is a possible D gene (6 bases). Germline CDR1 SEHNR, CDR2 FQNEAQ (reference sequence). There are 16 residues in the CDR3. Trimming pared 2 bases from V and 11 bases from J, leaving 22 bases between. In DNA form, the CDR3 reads TGTGCCAGCAGCTTACGGAGGGAACTCGTCGTGCCGAAGCAGTTCTTC. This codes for CASSLRRELVVPKQFF. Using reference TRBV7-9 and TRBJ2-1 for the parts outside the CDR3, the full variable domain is DTGVSQNPRHKITKRGQNVTFRCDPISEHNRLYWYRQTLGQGPEFLTYFQNEAQLEKSRLLSDRFSAERPKGSFSTLEIQRTEQGDSAMYLCASSLRRELVVPKQFFGPGTRLTVL.

Here the CDR3 reads CASSPEPGGDTQYF. The CDR3 DNA follows: TGTGCCAGCTCACCAGAACCAGGGGGGGATACGCAGTATTTT. The chain recombines TRBV18 with TRBJ2-3, with D tentatively TRBD1 (7 bases). The CDR3 sequence is 14 residues long. V lost 2 bases, J lost 6 bases, and 12 bases lay in between. Germline CDR1 reads KGHSH; CDR2 reads LQKENI.

CDR3 DNA: TGTGCCAGCAGCCACAGACTCAATTCAGTCTCCTATAATTCACCCCTCCACTTT. Protein product: CASSHRLNSVSYNSPLHF. The rearrangement uses TRBV14 and TRBJ1-6; D gene ambiguous. Trimming took 3 bases from V and 0 from J, leaving 15 bases between them. CDR3 length: 18 amino acids. Germline CDR1 SGHDN, CDR2 FVKESK.

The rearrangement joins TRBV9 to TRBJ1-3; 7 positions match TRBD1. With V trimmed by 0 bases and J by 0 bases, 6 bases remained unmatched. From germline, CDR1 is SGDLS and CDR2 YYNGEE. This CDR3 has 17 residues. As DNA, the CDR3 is TGTGCCAGCAGCGTAGAAGGGGGCCAGAGCTCTGGAAACACCATATATTTT. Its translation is CASSVEGGQSSGNTIYF.